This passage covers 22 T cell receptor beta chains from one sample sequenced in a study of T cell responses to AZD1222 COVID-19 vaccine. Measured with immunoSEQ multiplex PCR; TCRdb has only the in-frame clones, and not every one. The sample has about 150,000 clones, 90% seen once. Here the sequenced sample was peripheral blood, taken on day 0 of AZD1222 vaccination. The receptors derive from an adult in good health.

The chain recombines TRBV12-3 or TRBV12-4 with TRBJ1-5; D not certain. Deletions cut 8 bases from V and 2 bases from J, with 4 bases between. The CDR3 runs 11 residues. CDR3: CASGRNQPQHF. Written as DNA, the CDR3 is TGTGCCAGCGGTCGCAATCAGCCCCAGCATTTT.

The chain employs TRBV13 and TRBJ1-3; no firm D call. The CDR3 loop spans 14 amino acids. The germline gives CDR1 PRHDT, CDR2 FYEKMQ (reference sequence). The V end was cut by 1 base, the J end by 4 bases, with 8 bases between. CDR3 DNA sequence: TGTGCCAGCAGCTTAGATGGCAGGGGAAACACCATATATTTT. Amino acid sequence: CASSLDGRGNTIYF.

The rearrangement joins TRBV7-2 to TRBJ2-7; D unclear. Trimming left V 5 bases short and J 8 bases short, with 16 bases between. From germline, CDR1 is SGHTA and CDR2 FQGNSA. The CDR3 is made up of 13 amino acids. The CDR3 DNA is TGTGCCAGCAGCGCGAATCCCCCCCTCCAGCAGTACTTC. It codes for CASSANPPLQQYF.

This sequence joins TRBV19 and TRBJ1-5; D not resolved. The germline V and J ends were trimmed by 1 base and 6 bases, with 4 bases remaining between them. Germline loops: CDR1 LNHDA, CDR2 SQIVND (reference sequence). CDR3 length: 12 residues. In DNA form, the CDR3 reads TGTGCCAGTAGTATAGCGAGTCAGCCCCAGCATTTT. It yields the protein CASSIASQPQHF.

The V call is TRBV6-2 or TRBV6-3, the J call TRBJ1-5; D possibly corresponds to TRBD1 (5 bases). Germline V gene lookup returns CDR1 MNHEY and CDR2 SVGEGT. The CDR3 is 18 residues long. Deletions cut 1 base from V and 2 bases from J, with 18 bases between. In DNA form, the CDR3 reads TGTGCCAGCAGTTACTGGGATCCCGGGACGTGGGGCAATCAGCCCCAGCATTTT. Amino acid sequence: CASSYWDPGTWGNQPQHF.

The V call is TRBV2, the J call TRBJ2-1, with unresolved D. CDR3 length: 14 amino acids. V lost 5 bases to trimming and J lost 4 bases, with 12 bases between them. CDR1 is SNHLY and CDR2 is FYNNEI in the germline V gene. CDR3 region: CASSSSRSYNEQFF. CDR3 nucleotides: TGTGCCAGCAGTAGTTCGAGGAGTTACAATGAGCAGTTCTTC.

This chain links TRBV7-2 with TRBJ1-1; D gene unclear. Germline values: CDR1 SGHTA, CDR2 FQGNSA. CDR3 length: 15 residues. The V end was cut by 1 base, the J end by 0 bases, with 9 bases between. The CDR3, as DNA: TGTGCCAGCAGCTTAGTAGGTCCTATGAACACTGAAGCTTTCTTT. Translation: CASSLVGPMNTEAFF.

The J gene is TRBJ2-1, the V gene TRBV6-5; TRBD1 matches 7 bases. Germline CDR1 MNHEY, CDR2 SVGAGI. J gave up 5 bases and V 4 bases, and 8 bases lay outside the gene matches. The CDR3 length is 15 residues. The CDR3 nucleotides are TGTGCCAGCAGTTTTTGGCAGGGGGAGAACAATGAGCAGTTCTTC. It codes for CASSFWQGENNEQFF.

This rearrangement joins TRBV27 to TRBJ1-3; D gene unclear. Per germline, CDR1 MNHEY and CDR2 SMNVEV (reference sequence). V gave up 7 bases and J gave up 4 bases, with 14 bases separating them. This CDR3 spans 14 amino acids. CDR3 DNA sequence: TGTGCCAGCAAGCGCCAGAGGAACGGAAACACCATATATTTT. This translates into CASKRQRNGNTIYF.

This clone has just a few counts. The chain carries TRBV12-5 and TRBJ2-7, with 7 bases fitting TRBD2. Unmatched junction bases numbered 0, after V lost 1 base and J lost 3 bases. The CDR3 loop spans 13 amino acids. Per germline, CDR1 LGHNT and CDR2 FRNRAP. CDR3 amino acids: CASGLGGGYEQYF. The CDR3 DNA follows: TGTGCTAGTGGTTTGGGCGGGGGCTACGAGCAGTACTTC.

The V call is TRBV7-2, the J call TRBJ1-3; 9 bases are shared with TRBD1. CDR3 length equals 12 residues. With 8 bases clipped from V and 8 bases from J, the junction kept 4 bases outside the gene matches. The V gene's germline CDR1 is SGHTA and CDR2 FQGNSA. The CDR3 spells CASGTGPYTIYF. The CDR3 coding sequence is TGTGCCAGCGGGACAGGGCCATACACCATATATTTT. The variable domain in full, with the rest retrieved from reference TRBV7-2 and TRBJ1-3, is GAGVSQSPSNKVTEKGKDVELRCDPISGHTALYWYRQSLGQGLEFLIYFQGNSAPDKSGLPSDRFSAERTGGSVSTLTIQRTQQEDSAVYLCASGTGPYTIYFGEGSWLTVV.

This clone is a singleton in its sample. The CDR3 here is CASSSPGLPFEQFF. The CDR3 region has the DNA TGTGCCAGTAGTAGCCCGGGACTTCCGTTCGAGCAGTTCTTC. The V and J genes are TRBV19 and TRBJ2-1, with TRBD2 as a possible D gene (6 bases). Germline CDR1 LNHDA, CDR2 SQIVND (reference sequence). V was cut by 4 bases and J by 10 bases, with 17 bases left in between. The CDR3 covers 14 residues.

Here the CDR3 DNA reads TGTGCCAGCAGTTTTACAGCGTTCTATGGCTACACCTTC. Residues: CASSFTAFYGYTF. This chain uses TRBV28 with TRBJ1-2, with D hard to call. The length of the CDR3 is 13 residues. V shed 3 bases and J shed 4 bases, with 9 bases lying between them. Germline V lookup: CDR1 MDHEN, CDR2 SYDVKM.

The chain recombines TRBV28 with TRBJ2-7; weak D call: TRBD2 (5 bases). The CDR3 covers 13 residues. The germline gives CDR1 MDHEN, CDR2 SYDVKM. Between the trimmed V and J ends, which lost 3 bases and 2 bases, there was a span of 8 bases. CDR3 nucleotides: TGTGCCAGCAGTTTTGGAGGCACCTACGAGCAGTACTTC. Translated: CASSFGGTYEQYF.

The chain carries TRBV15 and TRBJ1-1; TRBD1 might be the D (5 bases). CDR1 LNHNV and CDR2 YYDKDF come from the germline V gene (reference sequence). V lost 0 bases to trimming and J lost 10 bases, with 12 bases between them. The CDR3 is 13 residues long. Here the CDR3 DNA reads TGTGCCACCAGCAGAGATCCCAGGGTAGGAGCTTTCTTT. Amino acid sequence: CATSRDPRVGAFF.

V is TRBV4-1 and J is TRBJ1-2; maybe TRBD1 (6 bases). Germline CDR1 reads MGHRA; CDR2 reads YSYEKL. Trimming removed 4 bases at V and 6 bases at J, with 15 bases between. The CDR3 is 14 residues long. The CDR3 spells CASSPLGGADGYTF. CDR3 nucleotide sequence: TGCGCCAGCAGCCCCTTAGGGGGGGCGGATGGCTACACCTTC.

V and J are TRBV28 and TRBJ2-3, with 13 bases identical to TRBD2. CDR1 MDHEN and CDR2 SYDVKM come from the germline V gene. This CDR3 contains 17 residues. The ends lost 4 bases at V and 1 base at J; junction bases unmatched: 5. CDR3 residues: CASSSLAGGPRTDTQYF. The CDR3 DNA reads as TGTGCCAGCAGTTCACTAGCGGGGGGGCCGCGCACAGATACGCAGTATTTT.

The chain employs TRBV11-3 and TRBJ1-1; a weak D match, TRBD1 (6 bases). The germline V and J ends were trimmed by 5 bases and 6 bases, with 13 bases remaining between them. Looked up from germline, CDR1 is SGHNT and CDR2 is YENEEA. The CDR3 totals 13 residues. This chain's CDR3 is CASSIVQGAEAFF. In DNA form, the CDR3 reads TGTGCCAGCAGCATCGTACAGGGAGCTGAAGCTTTCTTT.

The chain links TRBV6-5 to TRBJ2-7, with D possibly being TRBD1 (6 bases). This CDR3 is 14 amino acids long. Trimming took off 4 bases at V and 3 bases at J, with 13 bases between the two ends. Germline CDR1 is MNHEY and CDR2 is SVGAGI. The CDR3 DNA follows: TGTGCCAGCAGTTCAGGGACATGGGTCTACGAGCAGTACTTC. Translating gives CASSSGTWVYEQYF.

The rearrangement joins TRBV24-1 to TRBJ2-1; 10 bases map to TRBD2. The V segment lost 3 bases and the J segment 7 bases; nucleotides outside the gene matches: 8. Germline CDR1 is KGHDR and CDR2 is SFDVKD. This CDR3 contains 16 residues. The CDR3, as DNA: TGTGCCACCAGTGATCCTATAGCGGGGGGTTCTAATGAGCAGTTCTTC. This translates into CATSDPIAGGSNEQFF.

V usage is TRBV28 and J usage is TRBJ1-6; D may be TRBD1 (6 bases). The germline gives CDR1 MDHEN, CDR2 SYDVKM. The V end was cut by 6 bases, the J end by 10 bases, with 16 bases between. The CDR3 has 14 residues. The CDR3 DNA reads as TGTGCCAGCAGCCTTCAGGGGTTCGGGTCACCCCTCCACTTT. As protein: CASSLQGFGSPLHF.

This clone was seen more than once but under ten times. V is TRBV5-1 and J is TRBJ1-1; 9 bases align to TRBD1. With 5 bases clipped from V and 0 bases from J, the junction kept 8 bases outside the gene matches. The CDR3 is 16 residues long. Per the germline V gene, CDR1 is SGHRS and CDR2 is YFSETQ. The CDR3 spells CASRGGTGLMNTEAFF. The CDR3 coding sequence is TGCGCCAGCAGAGGGGGGACAGGGTTAATGAACACTGAAGCTTTCTTT.